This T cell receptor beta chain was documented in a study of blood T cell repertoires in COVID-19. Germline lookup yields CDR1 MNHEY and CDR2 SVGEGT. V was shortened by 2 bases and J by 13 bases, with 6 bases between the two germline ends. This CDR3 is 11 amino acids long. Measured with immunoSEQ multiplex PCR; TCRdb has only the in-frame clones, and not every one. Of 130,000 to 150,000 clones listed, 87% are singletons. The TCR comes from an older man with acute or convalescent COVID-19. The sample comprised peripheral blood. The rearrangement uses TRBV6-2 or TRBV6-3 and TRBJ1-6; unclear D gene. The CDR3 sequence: CASSYLGPLHF. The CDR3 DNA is TGTGCCAGCAGTTACCTCGGGCCCCTCCACTTT.